This TCR beta chain originates from a study of shared clonotypes between healthy human individuals. Whole-study findings and limits: Tissue TCR repertoires likely differ from these blood-only repertoires. How much donors shared clonotypes was expected to be affected by sequencing depth.

Sorted subsets were amplified in replicate PCRs using approximately 0.2 ug DNA, approximately 30,000 T cell genomes. TCRdb's table, derived via immunoSEQ multiplex PCR, lists solely in-frame clones and lacks some. This table holds some 680,000 clones, roughly 73% found once. In the case of this clone: The antigen remains undetermined.

The study drew its donors from healthy HIV-negative adults without recent acute infections or vaccinations. This receptor was obtained from a woman in her twenties or thirties in good health. What was sequenced was memory CD4+ T cells sorted from blood. Subset in this sample: CD45RA-negative fraction.

The CDR3 here is CASSLGYAGTEGSYEQYF. In nucleotides, the CDR3 is TGCGCCAGCAGCCTAGGGTATGCCGGGACCGAAGGCTCCTACGAGCAGTACTTC. The chain is built from TRBV4-1 and TRBJ2-7, with D possibly being TRBD1 or TRBD2 (5 bases each). Between the trimmed V and J ends, which lost 4 bases and 0 bases, there was a span of 22 bases. Germline CDR1 reads MGHRA; CDR2 reads YSYEKL. The CDR3 extends over 18 amino acids.